The 25 T cell receptor beta chains in this list originate from one sample, sequenced in a study of identical twins. TCRdb reprocessed the 5' RACE reads with MiXCR, giving one entry per CDR3 protein. The table lists 460,000 or so distinct CDR3 sequences, 14% of them singletons, with about 0.52% in the top ten. These data also formed part of another study, on yellow fever vaccine responses in identical twins.

The source material was CD4+ T cells sorted from blood. The receptors come from a woman younger than 35 in good health.

This clonotype was recorded a few times. The CDR3 loop is CASSHRQGVVNEQYF. CDR3 coding DNA: TGTGCCAGCAGCCACCGACAGGGGGTTGTGAACGAGCAGTACTTC. The chain couples TRBV3-1 to TRBJ2-7; the match to TRBD1 covers 9 bases. Germline V gene data show CDR1 as LGHDT and CDR2 as YNNKEL (reference sequence). The CDR3 has 15 residues. J lost 5 bases, V lost 3 bases, and 8 bases had no gene match.

The DNA for the CDR3 is TGTGCCAGCTCACCGACACCCGGCCAATCACCCCTCCACTTT. Its translation is CASSPTPGQSPLHF. The rearrangement uses TRBV18 and TRBJ1-6; D uncertain. CDR1 and CDR2 from the germline V gene are KGHSH and LQKENI. The V end lost 3 bases, the J end lost 10 bases, and 13 bases lay between the germline ends. CDR3 size: 14 residues.

This clonotype was counted only a few times. V gene TRBV6-2 or TRBV6-3 combines with J gene TRBJ2-7; D remains ambiguous. CDR1 and CDR2 from the germline V gene are MNHEY and SVGEGT. Trimming removed 0 bases from V and 7 bases from J, with 10 bases in between. The CDR3 is 13 residues long. The CDR3 region is CASSYSFLGEQYF. In nucleotides, the CDR3 is TGTGCCAGCAGTTACTCTTTCCTGGGGGAGCAGTACTTC.

The chain links TRBV27 to TRBJ2-1; D perhaps matches TRBD1 (6 bases). The CDR3 is 17 amino acids. Germline V lookup: CDR1 MNHEY, CDR2 SMNVEV (reference sequence). Trimming stripped 5 bases from V and 7 bases from J, with 24 bases between. CDR3 residues: CASSPLGRPGVGNEQFF. DNA of the CDR3: TGTGCCAGCAGTCCCCTTGGCCGGCCAGGGGTAGGTAATGAGCAGTTCTTC.

This clonotype was picked up a small number of times. The chain couples TRBV9 to TRBJ2-7, with TRBD2 identical over 10 bases. The CDR3 loop spans 15 amino acids. From germline, CDR1 is SGDLS and CDR2 YYNGEE. Trimming took 0 bases from V and 2 from J; bases not matched to a gene: 2. CDR3 loop: CASSVDGTSAYEQYF. CDR3 coding DNA: TGTGCCAGCAGCGTAGATGGGACTAGCGCCTACGAGCAGTACTTC.

The rearrangement uses TRBV20-1 and TRBJ2-1; D ambiguous. The CDR3 runs to 11 residues. Trimming left V 3 bases short and J 7 bases short, with 7 bases between. Germline V gene sequence: CDR1 DFQATT, CDR2 SNEGSKA (reference sequence). CDR3 DNA: TGCAGTGCTAGTGTAGTTAATGAGCAGTTCTTC. Its protein product is CSASVVNEQFF.

There are a few counts of this clonotype. V is TRBV6-5 and J is TRBJ2-1; D tentatively reads TRBD1 or TRBD2 (5 bases each). The V gene lost 0 bases and the J gene lost 5 bases, with 14 bases spanning the gap. This CDR3 comprises 16 residues. The germline V gene has CDR1 MNHEY and CDR2 SVGAGI. The CDR3 here is CASSYSVGVRHNEQFF. As DNA, the CDR3 is TGTGCCAGCAGTTACTCCGTGGGGGTGAGGCACAATGAGCAGTTCTTC.

The V gene is TRBV7-9, the J gene TRBJ2-5, with D tentatively TRBD1 (5 bases). Trimming shortened V by 4 bases and J by 5 bases, and 20 bases separated the two germline ends. This CDR3 has 16 amino acids. CDR1 and CDR2 from the germline V gene are SEHNR and FQNEAQ (reference sequence). The DNA for the CDR3 is TGTGCCAGCAGCTCCTTTGGGGCAGGGAAGGAGGAGACCCAGTACTTC. Protein product: CASSSFGAGKEETQYF.

This sequence joins TRBV15 and TRBJ2-1, with 9 bases lining up with TRBD2. The V gene end was trimmed by 4 bases and the J gene end by 0 bases; junction bases not matched to a gene: 16. The CDR3 has 20 residues. Per the germline V gene, CDR1 is LNHNV and CDR2 is YYDKDF (reference sequence). Written as DNA, the CDR3 is TGTGCCACCAGCAACCCTAATACGGCTAGCGGGACCGGCTCCTACAATGAGCAGTTCTTC. Protein sequence: CATSNPNTASGTGSYNEQFF.

This clonotype turned up a few times. The V and J genes are TRBV5-1 and TRBJ2-2, with D possibly matching TRBD2 (6 bases). This CDR3 contains 16 residues. The V gene lost 2 bases and the J gene lost 0 bases, with 11 bases spanning the gap. Germline CDR1 is SGHRS and CDR2 is YFSETQ. The CDR3 nucleotides are TGCGCCAGCAGCTTCTCTGGCGGGGCGAACACCGGGGAGCTGTTTTTT. It encodes CASSFSGGANTGELFF.

This clonotype was counted only a few times. The genes are TRBV7-9 and TRBJ1-1; TRBD1 might be the D (5 bases). Trimming shortened V by 2 bases and J by 3 bases, and 16 bases separated the two germline ends. The germline gives CDR1 SEHNR, CDR2 FQNEAQ (reference sequence). This CDR3 is 16 amino acids long. The CDR3 DNA follows: TGTGCCAGCAGCTTACTAGGGGATGTGTCGGACACTGAAGCTTTCTTT. Translation: CASSLLGDVSDTEAFF. Full variable domain (outside the CDR3, taken from reference TRBV7-9 and TRBJ1-1): DTGVSQNPRHKITKRGQNVTFRCDPISEHNRLYWYRQTLGQGPEFLTYFQNEAQLEKSRLLSDRFSAERPKGSFSTLEIQRTEQGDSAMYLCASSLLGDVSDTEAFFGQGTRLTVV.

The chain joins TRBV5-1 to TRBJ2-3, with 9 nucleotides matching TRBD1. Germline assignment: CDR1 SGHRS and CDR2 YFSETQ. The V segment lost 5 bases and the J segment 1 base; nucleotides outside the gene matches: 8. The CDR3 runs to 16 residues. CDR3 loop: CASSSTGGSGTDTQYF. The DNA for the CDR3 is TGCGCCAGCAGTTCGACAGGGGGTAGTGGCACAGATACGCAGTATTTT.

The chain joins TRBV4-1 to TRBJ2-7; 8 bases map to TRBD1. V shed 0 bases and J 0 bases; nucleotides not matched to a gene: 1. CDR3 length: 15 residues. CDR1 is MGHRA, CDR2 YSYEKL, per germline. CDR3 sequence reads: CASSQETGASYEQYF. The CDR3 DNA is TGCGCCAGCAGCCAAGAGACAGGGGCCTCCTACGAGCAGTACTTC.

This chain connects TRBV5-4 to TRBJ1-2; TRBD1 agrees at 7 bases. V shed 0 bases and J 0 bases; nucleotides not matched to a gene: 8. CDR1 and CDR2 (germline): SGHNT, YYREEE (reference sequence). This CDR3 is 17 amino acids long. CDR3 amino acids: CASSLEPRGAANYGYTF. The CDR3 bases are TGTGCCAGCAGCTTGGAGCCCAGGGGGGCGGCTAACTATGGCTACACCTTC.

This clonotype was seen a few times. The chain employs TRBV7-2 and TRBJ2-3; 12 bases fit TRBD1. Germline trimming cut 4 bases from V and 8 bases from J; bases unmatched to any gene: 7. CDR1 and CDR2 (germline): SGHTA, FQGNSA. The CDR3 is 15 amino acids. CDR3 in DNA: TGTGCCAGCAGCTACCGGGACAGGGGGCTGATTACGCAGTATTTT. It translates to CASSYRDRGLITQYF.

About this clonotype: Germline and junction disagree at one end, which may indicate a read error. In DNA form, the CDR3 reads TGTGCTAGCAGCGATAGCGGGGGCAGGGAGACCCAGTACTTC. Residues: CASSDSGGRETQYF. The chain joins TRBV7-7 to TRBJ2-5, with TRBD2 identical over 9 bases. Germline values: CDR1 SSHAT, CDR2 FNYEAQ (reference sequence). The CDR3 spans 14 residues.

The genes are TRBV6-1 and TRBJ2-7; 7 bases are shared with TRBD1. V lost 11 bases and J lost 2; bases outside the gene matches: 12. The CDR3 runs 14 residues. Germline lookup yields CDR1 MNHNS and CDR2 SASEGT. CDR3 sequence (DNA): TGTGCCGTCCAGTCTTCAGGGGGTGCCTACGAGCAGTACTTC. It is translated as CAVQSSGGAYEQYF.

Many counts were recorded for this clonotype. The rearrangement links TRBV29-1 to TRBJ1-6; D gene uncertain. Per germline, CDR1 SQVTM and CDR2 ANQGSEA. The CDR3 totals 13 residues. Trimming pared 4 bases from V and 9 bases from J, leaving 13 bases between. The CDR3 DNA is TGCAGCGTTGTTGAACGCTACGGTTCACCCCTCCACTTT. Translating it yields CSVVERYGSPLHF. The full variable domain, its missing parts supplied by reference TRBV29-1 and TRBJ1-6, is SAVISQKPSRDICQRGTSLTIQCQVDSQVTMMFWYRQQPGQSLTLIATANQGSEATYESGFVIDKFPISRPNLTFSTLTVSNMSPEDSSIYLCSVVERYGSPLHFGNGTRLTVT.

This chain connects TRBV10-1 to TRBJ2-1, with D possibly being TRBD1 (7 bases). Trimming stripped 2 bases from V and 1 base from J, with 30 bases between. CDR1 is WNHNN, CDR2 SYGVQD, per germline (reference sequence). CDR3 length: 22 amino acids. The CDR3 nucleotides are TGCGCCAGCAGTGAGGGAAGAGGGGGTCAGGGGGTTTTGGCGGGGTCCTACAATGAGCAGTTCTTC. It encodes CASSEGRGGQGVLAGSYNEQFF.

This clonotype was recorded at least ten times. Sequence at one end of the junction differs from germline and may be a read error. This chain links TRBV5-1 with TRBJ2-1; D remains ambiguous. The germline gives CDR1 SGHRS, CDR2 YFSETQ. This CDR3 comprises 15 residues. CDR3 nucleotide sequence: TGTGCCAGCAGCTTATCAGGAACTTCCTACAATGAGCAGTTCTTC. Its translation: CASSLSGTSYNEQFF.

There are a few counts of this clonotype. The rearrangement uses TRBV7-9 and TRBJ1-4; 7 nucleotides match TRBD1. The CDR3 is made up of 15 amino acids. Unmatched junction bases numbered 4, after V lost 5 bases and J lost 1 base. Per germline, CDR1 SEHNR and CDR2 FQNEAQ (reference sequence). The CDR3 region is CASSMQGGTNEKLFF. In DNA form, the CDR3 reads TGTGCCAGCAGCATGCAGGGGGGAACTAATGAAAAACTGTTTTTT.

This chain joins TRBV25-1 and TRBJ2-7, with D unresolved. This CDR3 region has 14 residues. The germline CDR1 and CDR2 sequences are MGHDK and SYGVNS. The germline V and J ends were trimmed by 1 base and 1 base, with 8 bases remaining between them. CDR3 nucleotide sequence: TGTGCCAGCAGTGAATTAGGGATATCCTACGAGCAGTACTTC. Its translation is CASSELGISYEQYF.

CDR3 nucleotides: TGCGCCAGCAGCCCGACAGGGACAGGGGGCTACGAGCAGTACTTC. This sequence encodes CASSPTGTGGYEQYF. The rearrangement joins TRBV4-3 to TRBJ2-7; 11 bases fit TRBD1. The CDR3 consists of 15 residues. Germline CDR1 LGHNA, CDR2 YSLEER. Germline trimming cut 4 bases from V and 3 bases from J; bases unmatched to any gene: 5.

A few counts support this clonotype. This chain links TRBV29-1 with TRBJ2-3; 14 nucleotides match TRBD2. Germline V gene sequence: CDR1 SQVTM, CDR2 ANQGSEA. The CDR3 covers 16 residues. Trimming at V came to 5 bases and at J to 5 bases, leaving 9 bases not matched to a gene. The CDR3 region is CSVSGTSGSIIDTQYF. The CDR3, as DNA: TGCAGCGTTTCCGGGACTAGCGGGAGTATTATAGATACGCAGTATTTT.

The CDR3, as DNA: TGTGCCAGCAGCCCGACAGGGGGCGCATATACGCAGTATTTT. Translating gives CASSPTGGAYTQYF. The chain employs TRBV7-9 and TRBJ2-3; 10 nucleotides align to TRBD1. This CDR3 has 14 residues. In germline, CDR1 is SEHNR, CDR2 FQNEAQ (reference sequence). V shed 5 bases and J 7 bases; nucleotides not matched to a gene: 6.